A selection of T cell receptor beta chains follows, all from one sample in a study of cytomegalovirus exposure and HLA in healthy donors. Profiling relied on immunoSEQ multiplex PCR, and the TCRdb table lists in-frame clones only, not all of them. The sample lists roughly 120,000 clones, around 70% occurring once. Sequences were obtained from PBMCs. The receptors stem from a woman between 35 and 50 years old in good health and CMV-seropositive. CDR3s include the opening cysteine and the closing phenylalanine or tryptophan. The D gene is left open where the match is weak. Clone size is shown for a subset of rows, as once, few, many or a class of expanded clone.

clone_size	d_call	v_call	j_call	cdr3_aa	cdr3_nt
NA	TRBD1	TRBV15	TRBJ2-5	CATSRDSGTGVDF	TGTGCCACCAGCAGAGATTCCGGGACAGGGGTTGACTTC
few	NA	TRBV5-1	TRBJ1-4	CASSLAGRGGEKLFF	TGCGCCAGCAGCTTGGCCGGGAGGGGTGGTGAAAAACTGTTTTTT
NA	TRBD1	TRBV27	TRBJ1-1	CASNEGQGVTEAFF	TGTGCCAGCAATGAGGGACAGGGGGTTACTGAAGCTTTCTTT
NA	TRBD2	TRBV6-5	TRBJ2-1	CASSYTSGGDYEQFF	TGTGCCAGCAGTTACACTAGCGGGGGGGACTATGAGCAGTTCTTC
NA	TRBD2	TRBV7-9	TRBJ2-2	CASRGLAGVKAGELFF	TGTGCCAGCCGGGGACTAGCGGGAGTAAAGGCCGGGGAGCTGTTTTTT
few	TRBD1	TRBV18	TRBJ2-5	CASSRTGWETQYF	TGTGCCAGCTCACGGACAGGGTGGGAGACCCAGTACTTC
NA	TRBD1	TRBV7-9	TRBJ1-4	CASRSQGAGNEKLFF	TGTGCCAGCAGATCCCAGGGGGCCGGTAATGAAAAACTGTTTTTT
NA	NA	TRBV4-3	TRBJ1-6	CASSQDSTAQTGSPLHF	TGCGCCAGCAGCCAAGATTCCACAGCCCAAACCGGTTCACCCCTCCACTTT
NA	TRBD1	TRBV4-1	TRBJ1-1	CASSQSTGFQTEAFF	TGCGCCAGCAGCCAATCGACAGGGTTTCAGACTGAAGCTTTCTTT
NA	TRBD2	TRBV5-1	TRBJ2-2	CASSFTAGGTGELFF	TGCGCCAGCAGCTTTACAGCGGGAGGAACCGGGGAGCTGTTTTTT
NA	NA	TRBV5-5	TRBJ2-7	CASTRANLYEQYF	TGTGCCAGCACCCGTGCGAACCTCTACGAGCAGTACTTC
NA	TRBD1	TRBV5-1	TRBJ1-5	CASAQGGFNQPQHF	TGCGCCAGCGCACAGGGGGGATTCAATCAGCCCCAGCATTTT
NA	TRBD1	TRBV27	TRBJ2-6	CASSPGTGAAGANVLTF	TGTGCCAGCAGTCCGGGGACAGGGGCTGCTGGGGCCAACGTCCTGACTTTC
NA	NA	TRBV9	TRBJ1-1	CASSALPRTGTRNTEAFF	TGTGCCAGCAGCGCCTTACCCCGTACAGGGACGAGGAACACTGAAGCTTTCTTT
NA	NA	TRBV6-1	TRBJ2-7	CASQQMAGRGHEQYF	TGTGCCAGCCAACAAATGGCGGGACGTGGGCACGAGCAGTACTTC
once	NA	TRBV30	TRBJ1-1	CAWSVSRRRGTEAFF	TGTGCCTGGAGTGTATCCCGCCGCAGGGGCACTGAAGCTTTCTTT
few	NA	TRBV7-2	TRBJ2-1	CASSLVGRGEQFF	TGTGCCAGCAGCTTAGTCGGGAGAGGTGAGCAGTTCTTC
NA	NA	TRBV29-1	TRBJ2-3	CSVATGKADTQYF	TGCAGCGTTGCCACAGGGAAGGCAGATACGCAGTATTTT
NA	NA	TRBV4-2	TRBJ1-4	CASSQDSRGSTNEKLFF	TGTGCCAGCAGCCAAGATTCTAGGGGGTCGACTAATGAAAAACTGTTTTTT
NA	NA	TRBV7-9	TRBJ2-7	CASSLSTVGQYF	TGTGCCAGCAGCTTATCGACAGTTGGGCAGTACTTC
NA	TRBD1	TRBV13	TRBJ2-7	CASSLRYYAGGSYEQYF	TGTGCCAGCAGCTTAAGGTATTATGCAGGGGGTTCCTACGAGCAGTACTTC
few	TRBD2	TRBV7-2	TRBJ2-1	CASSLSLAGGYEQFF	TGTGCCAGCAGCTTATCTCTAGCGGGGGGGTATGAGCAGTTCTTC
NA	NA	TRBV7-2	TRBJ2-4	CASSPPRGTAAKNIQYF	TGTGCCAGCAGCCCTCCCCGGGGAACGGCGGCCAAAAACATTCAGTACTTC
NA	TRBD2	TRBV13	TRBJ2-1	CASSILAGGPNEQFF	TGTGCCAGCAGCATACTAGCGGGAGGACCCAATGAGCAGTTCTTC
NA	NA	TRBV6-6	TRBJ1-4	CASSYGGALNEKLFF	TGTGCCAGCAGTTACGGAGGGGCCCTTAATGAAAAACTGTTTTTT
NA	NA	TRBV21-1	TRBJ2-1	CASSAGGLGKYNEQFF	TGTGCCAGCAGCGCAGGGGGACTAGGTAAATACAATGAGCAGTTCTTC
NA	NA	TRBV7-9	TRBJ2-2	CASSLRGQPANTGELFF	TGTGCCAGCAGCTTACGAGGACAGCCGGCGAACACCGGGGAGCTGTTTTTT
NA	TRBD2	TRBV4-3	TRBJ2-3	CASSQEAGGPGTQYF	TGCGCCAGCAGCCAAGAAGCGGGGGGGCCGGGTACGCAGTATTTT
NA	NA	TRBV9	TRBJ2-1	CASSVSGRRGDEQFF	TGTGCCAGCAGCGTGAGCGGACGGAGAGGCGATGAGCAGTTCTTC
NA	TRBD2	TRBV19	TRBJ2-2	CASSGLAANTGELFF	TGTGCCAGTAGTGGACTAGCGGCGAACACCGGGGAGCTGTTTTTT
once	TRBD1	TRBV6-5	TRBJ1-5	CASRPGTGSNQPQHF	TGTGCCAGCAGACCCGGGACAGGGAGCAATCAGCCCCAGCATTTT
NA	NA	TRBV2	TRBJ1-5	CASSGQAIRLPRWAQHF	TGTGCCAGCAGTGGGCAGGCCATCAGGCTCCCTCGTTGGGCCCAGCATTTT
NA	NA	TRBV10-3	TRBJ2-7	CAISESRDSDEQYF	TGTGCCATCAGTGAGTCGCGAGACAGCGACGAGCAGTACTTC
NA	TRBD1	TRBV7-9	TRBJ1-1	CASTNGQGNTEAFF	TGTGCCAGCACCAACGGACAGGGGAACACTGAAGCTTTCTTT
NA	TRBD1	TRBV6-6	TRBJ1-2	CASSYKGGSYGYTF	TGTGCCAGCAGTTACAAAGGGGGCAGCTATGGCTACACCTTC
NA	TRBD2	TRBV7-6	TRBJ2-1	CASSRRTSGSRGLANEQFF	TGTGCCAGCAGCCGGAGGACTAGCGGGAGTCGAGGTTTGGCCAATGAGCAGTTCTTC
NA	NA	TRBV27	TRBJ2-7	CASSLAGTYSYEQYF	TGTGCCAGCAGTTTGGCGGGTACCTACTCCTACGAGCAGTACTTC
NA	TRBD2	TRBV11-3	TRBJ2-5	CVSSSPGLAGGGQETQYF	TGTGTCAGCAGCTCGCCTGGACTAGCGGGGGGAGGCCAAGAGACCCAGTACTTC
NA	TRBD2	TRBV11-2	TRBJ2-2	CASSLRTSGVGGELFF	TGTGCCAGCAGCCTGCGGACTAGCGGGGTTGGCGGGGAGCTGTTTTTT
NA	NA	TRBV7-2	TRBJ1-1	CASGYQGNTEAFF	TGTGCCAGCGGATACCAGGGGAACACTGAAGCTTTCTTT
NA	NA	TRBV29-1	TRBJ2-7	CSVDRGSYEQYF	TGCAGCGTTGATAGGGGCTCCTACGAGCAGTACTTC
NA	NA	TRBV6-1	TRBJ2-1	CASRTGTSSLNEQFF	TGTGCCAGCAGAACCGGGACTTCGTCGTTAAATGAGCAGTTCTTC
once	NA	TRBV30	TRBJ2-2	CAWGRQLGNTGELFF	TGTGCCTGGGGAAGACAACTAGGTAACACCGGGGAGCTGTTTTTT
NA	NA	TRBV27	TRBJ2-5	CASPRSPAAETQYF	TGTGCCAGCCCGAGGTCCCCGGCGGCAGAGACCCAGTACTTC
once	TRBD1	TRBV5-1	TRBJ1-4	CASSPGTGATNEKLFF	TGCGCCAGCAGCCCAGGGACAGGGGCAACTAATGAAAAACTGTTTTTT
NA	NA	TRBV5-4	TRBJ1-1	CASNRGGVNTEAFF	TGTGCCAGCAACCGAGGGGGGGTGAACACTGAAGCTTTCTTT
NA	TRBD2	TRBV11-3	TRBJ2-3	CASSLGLSTDTQYF	TGTGCCAGCAGCTTGGGACTATCCACAGATACGCAGTATTTT
NA	TRBD1	TRBV5-1	TRBJ1-1	CASSLKGATEAFF	TGCGCCAGCAGCTTAAAGGGGGCCACTGAAGCTTTCTTT
NA	TRBD2	TRBV9	TRBJ2-7	CASSVGLAGGNYEQYF	TGTGCCAGCAGCGTAGGGCTAGCGGGGGGGAACTACGAGCAGTACTTC
NA	TRBD2	TRBV7-8	TRBJ2-5	CASSLAGTSGSGETQYF	TGTGCCAGCAGCTTAGCGGGGACTAGCGGGAGTGGAGAGACCCAGTACTTC
NA	NA	TRBV5-1	TRBJ2-7	CASSLGSAPGFTEQYF	TGCGCCAGCAGCTTGGGATCGGCACCGGGGTTTACGGAGCAGTACTTC
NA	TRBD1	TRBV9	TRBJ1-5	CASSVGTGSNQPQHF	TGTGCCAGCAGCGTGGGGACAGGTAGCAATCAGCCCCAGCATTTT
NA	NA	TRBV7-2	TRBJ2-2	CASSSAAGWELFF	TGTGCCAGCAGCTCGGCGGCAGGGTGGGAGCTGTTTTTT
NA	TRBD2	TRBV5-1	TRBJ2-7	CASSLVASGRAREQYF	TGCGCCAGCAGCTTGGTTGCTAGCGGGAGGGCCAGGGAGCAGTACTTC